Presented here are 30 T cell receptor beta chains from one specimen sequenced in a study of T cell clonotyping in hematopoietic cell transplantation. The table came from immunoSEQ multiplex PCR; TCRdb's copy has only in-frame clones and leaves some out. Of fewer than 15,000 clones listed, just under 95% are singletons. The sample here was PBMCs, taken 100 days after allogeneic stem cell transplant. These receptors were obtained from a female patient aged 50-59 years who had an allogeneic stem cell transplant from an unrelated donor, so the T cells may come from the graft donor. Some clones in this sample may be carry-over from other donors' samples.

This chain uses TRBV30 with TRBJ2-7; 8 bases line up with TRBD2. Germline V gives CDR1 GTSNPN, CDR2 SVGIG (reference sequence). With V trimmed by 0 bases and J by 2 bases, 15 bases remained unmatched. The CDR3 has 18 residues. CDR3 sequence (DNA): TGTGCCTGGAGTGTTCGGGGGGGATCTAGTTGGCGCGCCTACGAGCAGTACTTC. This sequence encodes CAWSVRGGSSWRAYEQYF. Full variable domain (missing parts from reference TRBV30 and TRBJ2-7): SQTIHQWPATLVQPVGSPLSLECTVEGTSNPNLYWYRQAAGRGLQLLFYSVGIGQISSEVPQNLSASRPQDRQFILSSKKLLLSDSGFYLCAWSVRGGSSWRAYEQYFGPGTRLTVT.

V is TRBV2 and J is TRBJ2-2; D remains ambiguous. CDR3 length: 11 residues. Germline V gene lookup returns CDR1 SNHLY and CDR2 FYNNEI. The V end was cut by 7 bases, the J end by 9 bases, with 9 bases between. The CDR3 DNA is TGTGCCAGCAACTTACTCCGGGAGCTGTTTTTT. Amino acid sequence: CASNLLRELFF.

V usage is TRBV30 and J usage is TRBJ1-2, with no clear D. The V gene lost 0 bases and the J gene lost 2 bases, with 16 bases spanning the gap. The CDR3 is 16 residues long. The V gene's germline CDR1 is GTSNPN and CDR2 SVGIG (reference sequence). In nucleotides, the CDR3 is TGTGCCTGGAGTGTAAGCAGGACCGCTCCCAACTATGGCTACACCTTC. Residues: CAWSVSRTAPNYGYTF.

The V and J genes are TRBV10-3 and TRBJ1-5, with a tentative D call TRBD1 (5 bases). This CDR3 is 15 amino acids long. The germline V gene encodes CDR1 ENHRY and CDR2 SYGVKD. The germline V and J ends were trimmed by 2 bases and 9 bases, with 17 bases remaining between them. This CDR3 is CAISEGEGRSRPQHF. The CDR3 nucleotides are TGTGCCATCAGTGAGGGCGAGGGGAGATCACGGCCCCAGCATTTT.

This chain joins TRBV10-3 and TRBJ2-7; the match to TRBD2 covers 7 bases. The ends lost 11 bases at V and 5 bases at J; junction bases unmatched: 6. Germline V gene lookup returns CDR1 ENHRY and CDR2 SYGVKD. CDR3 length equals 11 residues. CDR3 protein: CAGGRAHEQYF. The CDR3 region has the DNA TGTGCCGGAGGGAGGGCCCACGAGCAGTACTTC.

The V and J genes are TRBV28 and TRBJ2-1; D is undetermined. Germline V gives CDR1 MDHEN, CDR2 SYDVKM. V was cut by 6 bases and J by 8 bases, with 17 bases left in between. The CDR3 length is 14 residues. The CDR3 is CASRGTPEADEQFF. In nucleotides, the CDR3 is TGTGCCAGCAGAGGTACCCCCGAGGCCGATGAGCAGTTCTTC.

J is TRBJ2-3 and V is TRBV7-8, with TRBD2 matching over 13 bases. The length of the CDR3 is 17 residues. From germline, CDR1 is SGHVS and CDR2 FQNEAQ. The trim removed 5 bases at V and 2 bases at J, leaving 7 bases unmatched. The CDR3 nucleotides are TGTGCCAGCAGCCCTACCGGGACTAGCGGGATCACAGATACGCAGTATTTT. This codes for CASSPTGTSGITDTQYF.

The J gene is TRBJ2-5, the V gene TRBV7-9, with a tentative D call TRBD2 (6 bases). The CDR3 consists of 14 residues. The V gene's germline CDR1 is SEHNR and CDR2 FQNEAQ (reference sequence). V was clipped by 3 bases and J by 2 bases, with 10 bases between them. CDR3 nucleotides: TGTGCCAGCAGCTTTTACAGCGGGCAAGAGACCCAGTACTTC. Amino acid sequence: CASSFYSGQETQYF.

This chain joins TRBV5-4 and TRBJ1-2, with 8 bases identical to TRBD1. J lost 6 bases, V lost 1 base, and 2 bases had no gene match. The germline gives CDR1 SGHNT, CDR2 YYREEE (reference sequence). This CDR3 spans 13 amino acids. CDR3 sequence: CASSLKGQDGYTF. The CDR3 bases are TGTGCCAGCAGCTTGAAGGGACAGGATGGCTACACCTTC.

The chain carries TRBV4-1 and TRBJ1-5; TRBD1 aligns across 10 bases. V gave up 1 base and J gave up 2 bases; unmatched junction bases: 8. There are 18 residues in the CDR3. The V gene's germline CDR1 is MGHRA and CDR2 YSYEKL. The CDR3 is CASSQAGQGNSRNQPQHF. CDR3 DNA sequence: TGCGCCAGCAGCCAAGCGGGACAGGGGAACTCGCGCAATCAGCCCCAGCATTTT.

The V gene is TRBV27, the J gene TRBJ2-3, with TRBD1 matching 8 bases. Germline CDR1 reads MNHEY; CDR2 reads SMNVEV (reference sequence). The V segment lost 4 bases and the J segment 2 bases; nucleotides outside the gene matches: 11. CDR3 length: 17 residues. CDR3 residues: CASSWTGTFSVTDTQYF. The CDR3 region has the DNA TGTGCCAGCAGTTGGACAGGGACCTTTTCAGTCACAGATACGCAGTATTTT.

This chain links TRBV13 with TRBJ2-1; D is possibly TRBD2 (6 bases). The CDR3 consists of 15 residues. The germline V gene has CDR1 PRHDT and CDR2 FYEKMQ (reference sequence). V lost 5 bases, J lost 0 bases, and 11 bases lay in between. CDR3 amino acids: CASSPPGVSYNEQFF. The CDR3 region has the DNA TGTGCCAGCAGCCCACCGGGGGTCTCCTACAATGAGCAGTTCTTC.

The genes are TRBV7-3 and TRBJ2-1; 10 nucleotides align to TRBD2. This CDR3 is built from 16 residues. Germline V gene lookup returns CDR1 SGHTA and CDR2 FQGTGA. The ends lost 0 bases at V and 7 bases at J; junction bases unmatched: 6. In nucleotides, the CDR3 is TGTGCCAGCAGCTTAACAGGAGCGGGAGGGACGAATGAGCAGTTCTTC. It codes for CASSLTGAGGTNEQFF.

The V call is TRBV7-3, the J call TRBJ1-1; 10 bases line up with TRBD1. Germline V gene data show CDR1 as SGHTA and CDR2 as FQGTGA. J was trimmed by 8 bases and V by 2 bases; bases with no gene match: 2. CDR3 size: 13 residues. The CDR3: CASSLGTGAEAFF. CDR3 in DNA: TGTGCCAGCAGCTTAGGGACAGGGGCCGAAGCTTTCTTT.

This clone showed up just a few times. V and J are TRBV10-3 and TRBJ2-7; D is perhaps TRBD1 or TRBD2 (6 bases each). Germline V CDR1 and CDR2: ENHRY, SYGVKD. Deletions cut 4 bases from V and 4 bases from J, with 11 bases between. CDR3 length equals 13 residues. The CDR3 region is CAISVRGDYEQYV. Here the CDR3 DNA reads TGTGCCATCAGTGTTAGGGGGGATTACGAGCAGTACGTC.

V is TRBV7-3 and J is TRBJ2-1; 10 nucleotides agree with TRBD1. Germline V lookup: CDR1 SGHTA, CDR2 FQGTGA. The trim removed 5 bases at V and 3 bases at J, leaving 4 bases unmatched. This CDR3 is built from 15 residues. CDR3 coding DNA: TGTGCCAGCAGCCCCTGGGACAGGGGCTACAATGAGCAGTTCTTC. Its protein is CASSPWDRGYNEQFF.

This rearrangement joins TRBV7-2 to TRBJ2-7; TRBD1 agrees at 8 bases. Germline loops: CDR1 SGHTA, CDR2 FQGNSA. The ends lost 7 bases at V and 5 bases at J; junction bases unmatched: 13. This CDR3 has 15 amino acids. In DNA, the CDR3 is TGTGCCAGCACAGCCATAGCCTCAGGGGGCCACGAGCAGTACTTC. Translation gives CASTAIASGGHEQYF.

The chain has TRBV14 and TRBJ1-2, with 7 bases identical to TRBD1. CDR1 and CDR2 from the germline V gene are SGHDN and FVKESK. This CDR3 contains 16 residues. Trimming removed 3 bases from V and 3 bases from J; junction bases left unmatched: 10. The CDR3 sequence: CASSHTLGQLDYGYTF. DNA of the CDR3: TGTGCCAGCAGCCATACATTGGGACAGCTAGACTATGGCTACACCTTC.

The chain couples TRBV2 to TRBJ1-1, with no clear D. Trimming took 1 base from V and 8 from J, leaving 8 bases between them. Germline values: CDR1 SNHLY, CDR2 FYNNEI. The CDR3 has 12 residues. The DNA for the CDR3 is TGTGCCAGCAGTGAAGGAGGCAGAGAAGCTTTCTTT. This encodes CASSEGGREAFF.

This clone was observed once. V and J are TRBV30 and TRBJ1-4; D call uncertain. Germline CDR1 is GTSNPN and CDR2 is SVGIG (reference sequence). The germline V and J ends were trimmed by 8 bases and 14 bases, with 12 bases remaining between them. The CDR3 contains 9 residues. For the CDR3, the DNA is TGTGCCGTACTACCGCGGCTGTTTTTT. It yields the protein CAVLPRLFF.

The rearrangement joins TRBV5-4 to TRBJ2-7; weak D call: TRBD2 (5 bases). The CDR3 loop spans 14 amino acids. Germline assignment: CDR1 SGHNT and CDR2 YYREEE (reference sequence). V was pared by 4 bases and J by 2 bases, with 13 bases between. In DNA, the CDR3 is TGTGCCAGCAGCCCTGAGGGCAGCCCCTACGAGCAGTACTTC. Translation: CASSPEGSPYEQYF. The full variable domain, its missing parts supplied by reference TRBV5-4 and TRBJ2-7, is ETGVTQSPTHLIKTRGQQVTLRCSSQSGHNTVSWYQQALGQGPQFIFQYYREEENGRGNFPPRFSGLQFPNYSSELNVNALELDDSALYLCASSPEGSPYEQYFGPGTRLTVT.

The chain links TRBV19 to TRBJ2-7; weak D call: TRBD2 (6 bases). Germline V CDR1 and CDR2: LNHDA, SQIVND (reference sequence). This CDR3 has 14 residues. Trimming removed 6 bases from V and 2 bases from J, with 14 bases in between. CDR3: CASRLGRGTYEQYF. Written as DNA, the CDR3 is TGTGCCAGTAGGCTAGGGCGGGGCACCTACGAGCAGTACTTC.

This rearrangement joins TRBV27 to TRBJ2-3, with D perhaps matching TRBD2 (5 bases). The germline CDR1 and CDR2 sequences are MNHEY and SMNVEV (reference sequence). This CDR3 contains 13 residues. V dropped 6 bases and J dropped 6 bases, with 13 bases sitting between them. DNA of the CDR3: TGTGCCAGCAGCTTTATTCCGGGGGATACGCAGTATTTT. Translating gives CASSFIPGDTQYF.

The CDR3 region is CASSVGPGSGVNTEAFF. The CDR3 DNA reads TGTGCCAGCAGCGTAGGTCCTGGGAGTGGGGTGAACACTGAAGCTTTCTTT. The J gene is TRBJ1-1, the V gene TRBV9; D remains ambiguous. Germline V lookup: CDR1 SGDLS, CDR2 YYNGEE. The CDR3 is 17 amino acids. V lost 0 bases and J lost 0, with 15 bases in between.

The chain combines TRBV7-2 with TRBJ2-1, with 12 bases lining up with TRBD2. The junction had 8 bases not matched to a gene; V was cut back by 7 bases and J by 7 bases. Germline assignment: CDR1 SGHTA and CDR2 FQGNSA. The CDR3 spans 15 residues. CDR3: CASTSGGALVNEQFF. As DNA, the CDR3 is TGTGCCAGCACTAGCGGGGGGGCCTTAGTGAATGAGCAGTTCTTC.

V and J are TRBV7-8 and TRBJ2-4; TRBD2 matches at 7 bases. The V and J ends lost 1 base and 4 bases, in that order; junction bases with no gene match: 10. Looked up from germline, CDR1 is SGHVS and CDR2 is FQNEAQ. There are 17 residues in the CDR3. This CDR3 is CASSLGWGGGSKNIQYF. CDR3 coding DNA: TGTGCCAGCAGCTTAGGATGGGGGGGTGGATCAAAAAACATTCAGTACTTC.

This rearrangement joins TRBV19 to TRBJ1-3; TRBD1 is a possible D gene (6 bases). CDR3 length equals 15 residues. V lost 6 bases and J 2 bases, leaving 14 bases between the germline ends. The germline gives CDR1 LNHDA, CDR2 SQIVND (reference sequence). As DNA, the CDR3 is TGTGCCAGTAGGATGGACAGCGCACCTGGAAACACCATATATTTT. Amino acids: CASRMDSAPGNTIYF.

The gene calls are TRBV28 and TRBJ1-2, with 7 bases that match TRBD1. The CDR3 has 13 amino acids. The V segment lost 4 bases and the J segment 8 bases; nucleotides outside the gene matches: 7. Germline-derived CDR1 and CDR2 are MDHEN and SYDVKM. This chain's CDR3 is CASSWKGALGYTF. The CDR3 nucleotides are TGTGCCAGCAGTTGGAAGGGGGCGCTGGGCTACACCTTC.

This chain connects TRBV7-6 to TRBJ1-5, with unresolved D. Germline V gene lookup returns CDR1 SGHVS and CDR2 FNYEAQ. This CDR3 has 14 residues. Trimming removed 1 base at V and 6 bases at J, with 10 bases between. DNA for the CDR3: TGTGCCAGCAGCTTAGGACGCGCAGGTCAGCCCCAGCATTTT. Its translation is CASSLGRAGQPQHF.

This chain uses TRBV5-4 with TRBJ2-1, with 7 positions matching TRBD2. The ends lost 1 base at V and 6 bases at J; junction bases unmatched: 7. Germline V lookup: CDR1 SGHNT, CDR2 YYREEE (reference sequence). This CDR3 has 15 amino acids. CDR3 sequence (DNA): TGTGCCAGCAGCTTGTTCGGCGGCGGGGGCAATGAGCAGTTCTTC. It codes for CASSLFGGGGNEQFF.